The clone carrying this TCR beta chain occurred many times. Its antigen remains unknown. V lost 5 bases and J lost 8, with 24 bases in between. Germline V lookup: CDR1 LNHDA, CDR2 SQIVND (reference sequence). The CDR3 loop spans 17 amino acids. The assay was immunoSEQ multiplex PCR, and TCRdb's table has in-frame clones only and misses some. The sample includes millions of clones, 85% to 95% seen only once; the top ten take 0.1% to 0.15%. This entry comes from a study of shared clonotypes between healthy human individuals. Study results and caveats: Generally, naive subsets came out with larger estimated richness than memory subsets. Relative to their counterparts shared across all four donors, non-shared clonotypes exhibited diminished generation probabilities.

Caucasian adults living in Nashville, Tennessee, provided all samples. Division of CD4+ cells produced a CD45RA+ naive subset and a CD45RA-negative memory subset. J is TRBJ1-4 and V is TRBV19; the D is unclear. This TCR came from a man aged 18 to 29 in good health. Sequenced input: naive CD4+ T cells sorted from blood. As to subset: CD45RA+ positively selected. The CDR3 bases are TGTGCCAGTAGTCCCCGGGCATCGAAGGGCCCTGGCGAAAAACTGTTTTTT. It is translated as CASSPRASKGPGEKLFF.